This T cell receptor beta chain was sequenced for a study of cytomegalovirus exposure and HLA in healthy donors. The CDR3 consists of 14 residues. The V and J ends lost 4 bases and 4 bases, in that order; junction bases with no gene match: 1. Germline assignment: CDR1 KGHSH and CDR2 LQKENI. The PCR had 60 Vbeta and 13 Jbeta primers. Only in-frame clones appear in the TCRdb table, and some are missing; sequencing was by immunoSEQ multiplex PCR. This sample has approximately 100,000 clones; about four fifths occur once, and the top ten carry more than 3.5%. This TCR came from a female donor in good health and CMV-seropositive. V usage is TRBV18 and J usage is TRBJ2-7, with TRBD2 matching over 13 bases. The sample taken for sequencing was PBMCs. The CDR3: CASSRTSGRYEQYF. The CDR3 DNA follows: TGTGCCAGCTCACGGACTAGCGGGAGATACGAGCAGTACTTC.